This is a list of T cell receptor beta chains from one sample in a study of identical twins. TCRdb re-analysed the 5' RACE reads in MiXCR, keeping a single row per CDR3 protein. The profile shows under 300,000 distinct CDR3 sequences, over 12% of them singletons. The sequenced material came from memory (CD45RO+) T cells sorted from blood. The receptors derive from a woman younger than 30 in good health. CDR3s include the opening cysteine and the closing phenylalanine or tryptophan. Each record gives: J gene, clone size, V gene, CDR3 protein. Only part of the rows carry a size: once, few, many, or a class if the clone is expanded.

J gene: TRBJ2-1; clone size: -; V gene: TRBV6-5; CDR3 protein: CASSYGVRPDEQFF
J gene: TRBJ2-5; clone size: few; V gene: TRBV20-1; CDR3 protein: CSAWDLTSGFAETQYF
J gene: TRBJ2-4; clone size: -; V gene: TRBV3-1; CDR3 protein: CASSSGSLAKNIQYF
J gene: TRBJ2-7; clone size: -; V gene: TRBV14; CDR3 protein: CASSHRTSRYEQYF
J gene: TRBJ1-2; clone size: once; V gene: TRBV3-1; CDR3 protein: CASSHAGTGGYTF
J gene: TRBJ2-5; clone size: -; V gene: TRBV20-1; CDR3 protein: CSARELGGFDGETQYF
J gene: TRBJ2-2; clone size: many; V gene: TRBV12-3/TRBV12-4; CDR3 protein: CASSLGGRYTGELFF
J gene: TRBJ2-1; clone size: few; V gene: TRBV20-1; CDR3 protein: CSPAGLAGNEQFF
J gene: TRBJ1-5; clone size: many; V gene: TRBV6-1; CDR3 protein: CASGQDNQPQHF
J gene: TRBJ1-3; clone size: -; V gene: TRBV20-1; CDR3 protein: CSAYQDSGNTIYF
J gene: TRBJ2-5; clone size: -; V gene: TRBV20-1; CDR3 protein: CSARSPGVYPPERETQYF
J gene: TRBJ1-1; clone size: -; V gene: TRBV2; CDR3 protein: CASRATGFGTEAFF
J gene: TRBJ2-5; clone size: once; V gene: TRBV5-6; CDR3 protein: CASSSAGRRQTQYF
J gene: TRBJ2-7; clone size: once; V gene: TRBV21-1; CDR3 protein: CASSPRYRGNSYEQYF
J gene: TRBJ1-2; clone size: few; V gene: TRBV3-1; CDR3 protein: CASSQDLTGRDYGYTF
J gene: TRBJ1-2; clone size: -; V gene: TRBV10-3; CDR3 protein: CAITRGPTSGGYTF
J gene: TRBJ2-1; clone size: few; V gene: TRBV20-1; CDR3 protein: CSARDRLLGEQFF
J gene: TRBJ1-1; clone size: few; V gene: TRBV20-1; CDR3 protein: CTAPGPLNTEAFF
J gene: TRBJ2-1; clone size: -; V gene: TRBV21-1; CDR3 protein: CASSKELNNEQFF
J gene: TRBJ1-5; clone size: -; V gene: TRBV29-1; CDR3 protein: CSVEDNPNQPQHF
J gene: TRBJ1-2; clone size: few; V gene: TRBV12-3/TRBV12-4; CDR3 protein: CASSSRFYGYIF
J gene: TRBJ1-5; clone size: few; V gene: TRBV10-3; CDR3 protein: CATRIGNQPQHF
J gene: TRBJ2-1; clone size: few; V gene: TRBV20-1; CDR3 protein: CSARGDLTNEQFF
J gene: TRBJ1-1; clone size: -; V gene: TRBV10-3; CDR3 protein: CAIRDRNTEAFF
J gene: TRBJ2-1; clone size: few; V gene: TRBV6-1; CDR3 protein: CASSARRGGLNEQFF
J gene: TRBJ2-7; clone size: -; V gene: TRBV28; CDR3 protein: CASSLNVLEQYF
J gene: TRBJ1-5; clone size: few; V gene: TRBV9; CDR3 protein: CASSEGEGRQPQHF
J gene: TRBJ1-1; clone size: many; V gene: TRBV29-1; CDR3 protein: CSGGQGGTEAFF
J gene: TRBJ2-3; clone size: few; V gene: TRBV9; CDR3 protein: CASTRLAGTDTQYF
J gene: TRBJ2-7; clone size: few; V gene: TRBV20-1; CDR3 protein: CSAREGGPTYEQYF
J gene: TRBJ2-3; clone size: -; V gene: TRBV20-1; CDR3 protein: CSARRAGGTDTQYF
J gene: TRBJ1-1; clone size: few; V gene: TRBV12-3/TRBV12-4; CDR3 protein: CASSSNRRNIAEAFF
J gene: TRBJ2-5; clone size: -; V gene: TRBV7-2; CDR3 protein: CASSFNSFQETQYF
J gene: TRBJ2-7; clone size: -; V gene: TRBV27; CDR3 protein: CASSRGTRYEQYF
J gene: TRBJ2-1; clone size: few; V gene: TRBV12-3/TRBV12-4; CDR3 protein: CASTPGRLGEQFF
J gene: TRBJ2-2; clone size: many; V gene: TRBV12-3/TRBV12-4; CDR3 protein: CASSLSSDGELFF
J gene: TRBJ2-7; clone size: few; V gene: TRBV7-6; CDR3 protein: CASSLVSSRTIEQYF
J gene: TRBJ1-2; clone size: -; V gene: TRBV10-3; CDR3 protein: CAIGDTRLNYGYTF
J gene: TRBJ2-1; clone size: few; V gene: TRBV20-1; CDR3 protein: CSARVSYYNEQFF
J gene: TRBJ2-5; clone size: -; V gene: TRBV6-6; CDR3 protein: CASNYGGWETQYF
J gene: TRBJ1-1; clone size: few; V gene: TRBV11-3; CDR3 protein: CASSLDRSNTEAFF
J gene: TRBJ2-3; clone size: -; V gene: TRBV5-1; CDR3 protein: CASSGLAGGPETDTQYF
J gene: TRBJ1-1; clone size: -; V gene: TRBV5-1; CDR3 protein: CASSSRQYTEAFF
J gene: TRBJ2-1; clone size: -; V gene: TRBV5-1; CDR3 protein: CASSSFLAGIDNEQFF
J gene: TRBJ2-7; clone size: -; V gene: TRBV7-2; CDR3 protein: CASSLMGPYEQYF
J gene: TRBJ2-3; clone size: -; V gene: TRBV11-2; CDR3 protein: CASSLTGGSARTDTQYF
J gene: TRBJ2-1; clone size: few; V gene: TRBV7-6; CDR3 protein: CASSLVGQGNNEQFF
J gene: TRBJ2-1; clone size: many; V gene: TRBV5-1; CDR3 protein: CASSSSLGSSYNEQFF
J gene: TRBJ1-4; clone size: few; V gene: TRBV20-1; CDR3 protein: CSAREFRGGELFF
J gene: TRBJ2-2; clone size: -; V gene: TRBV19; CDR3 protein: CASRDSDLAGELFF
J gene: TRBJ1-1; clone size: -; V gene: TRBV10-3; CDR3 protein: CAISEFRTENTEAFF
J gene: TRBJ2-1; clone size: few; V gene: TRBV29-1; CDR3 protein: CSLERGGGDEQFF
J gene: TRBJ1-1; clone size: -; V gene: TRBV10-3; CDR3 protein: CAISDQGKGSTEAFF
J gene: TRBJ2-7; clone size: -; V gene: TRBV5-6; CDR3 protein: CASSLAEQRWGGSYEQYF